This T cell receptor beta chain comes out of a study of blood T cell repertoires in COVID-19. Study in general: Researchers got acute and convalescent COVID-19 samples from the United States, Italy and Spain. The analysed material was cDNA or gDNA that came from T cells, B-cell-depleted T cells, or PBMCs.

Per the study methods: Reference gene primer amplification gave estimated nucleated cell counts. This table comes from immunoSEQ multiplex PCR, and its TCRdb copy is limited to in-frame clones, with some not included. That table gives V, J and clone size, and the DNA gave D and trimming. The table records around 130,000 clones, 70% to 90% of them present only once. V lost 0 bases and J lost 6, with 7 bases in between. The CDR3 extends over 13 amino acids. The germline V gene encodes CDR1 KGHDR and CDR2 SFDVKD. The specimen was peripheral blood. The origin of this receptor is a woman in her fifties or sixties who had recovered from COVID-19. This chain uses TRBV24-1 with TRBJ1-2; D may be TRBD1 (5 bases). The CDR3 is CATSDLSGNGYTF. The CDR3 DNA reads TGTGCCACCAGTGATTTGTCAGGGAATGGCTACACCTTC.